A selection of T cell receptor beta chains follows, all from one sample in a study of PD-1 blockade in classical Hodgkin lymphoma. Sequencing was performed with immunoSEQ multiplex PCR; in TCRdb, only in-frame clones are kept and a portion is missing. The table lists about 9,500 clones, more than 75% of them singletons. The sample comprised CD8+ T cells from blood. These receptors all stem from a human donor with classical Hodgkin lymphoma. CDR3s include the opening cysteine and the closing phenylalanine or tryptophan. Rows may omit the clone size; those that give it use once, few, many or a size class.

v_call	clone_size	j_call	cdr3_aa
TRBV5-4	-	TRBJ2-3	CASRKAGGKDTQYF
TRBV2	-	TRBJ2-3	CASVRGGFTDTQYF
TRBV11-3	-	TRBJ1-1	CASSLGDTEAFF
TRBV4-1	-	TRBJ2-2	CASSQWASATGELFF
TRBV5-6	once	TRBJ2-7	CASSWGTVNEQYF
TRBV5-5	-	TRBJ2-7	CASSRGTGSYEQYF
TRBV25-1	-	TRBJ2-1	CASSETTGVASEYNEQFF
TRBV7-9	few	TRBJ1-1	CASRQIQGYTEAFF
TRBV25-1	few	TRBJ1-3	CASSVGGDSGNTIYF
TRBV10-2	few	TRBJ2-1	CASSDSGDSYNEQFF
TRBV4-3	-	TRBJ1-1	CASSLRNRPAFF
TRBV27	few	TRBJ1-6	CASSRETGTGHRSPLHF
TRBV10-1	-	TRBJ2-2	CASRQGPYTGELFF
TRBV2	-	TRBJ2-7	CASTRDSSSYEQYF
TRBV4-3	once	TRBJ2-1	CASSQGTGTLNEQFF
TRBV4-1	-	TRBJ2-2	CASSQHGSAGATGELFF
TRBV6-4	-	TRBJ2-2	CASSDHMDTGELFF
TRBV4-3	-	TRBJ1-5	CASSQDFPLYSNQPQHF
TRBV14	-	TRBJ1-2	CASSQGKGPYGYTF
TRBV5-1	-	TRBJ2-5	CASSLPGGETQYF
TRBV19	-	TRBJ1-6	CASHSPGSSYNSPLHF
TRBV27	-	TRBJ2-1	CASSTWSEQFF
TRBV28	-	TRBJ2-7	CASSSIRTSGRNYEQYF
TRBV6-5	few	TRBJ2-7	CASTTPGAPYEQYF
TRBV29-1	-	TRBJ1-2	CSVGQGTYGYTF
TRBV28	-	TRBJ2-2	CASSSLGRLNTGELFF
TRBV29-1	-	TRBJ2-5	CSVEGPNPSAQYF
TRBV2	-	TRBJ1-5	CASRGRNNQPQHF
TRBV9	-	TRBJ1-1	CASSVGQRTEAFF
TRBV5-6	-	TRBJ1-1	CASSPKRGFLGDTEAFF
TRBV5-5	-	TRBJ2-7	CASSSRWGAASYEQYF
TRBV7-9	-	TRBJ2-3	CASSSSGASTDTQYF
TRBV4-1	-	TRBJ1-3	CASSQVSEAGNTIYF
TRBV4-3	-	TRBJ1-1	CASSQAASSTEAFF
TRBV28	-	TRBJ1-5	CASSFNRASQPQHF
TRBV4-1	once	TRBJ1-4	CASSQASLSPGGEKLFF
TRBV7-9	-	TRBJ1-6	CASSYTGGSGSPLHF
TRBV10-2	-	TRBJ1-1	CASSERGHIEAFF
TRBV6-6	-	TRBJ2-7	CASSTQNDRSYEQYF
TRBV7-2	-	TRBJ2-7	CASSPKTSGNPYEQYF
TRBV7-8	-	TRBJ1-5	CASSLAAQNNQPQHF
TRBV7-2	-	TRBJ2-7	CASSLTGFVAEQYF
TRBV29-1	-	TRBJ1-1	CSVEWGNEAFF
TRBV9	-	TRBJ2-3	CASSVGGGSDTQYF
TRBV7-6	-	TRBJ2-6	CATPGTGSIISGANVLTF
TRBV5-8	once	TRBJ1-6	CASRDRSSYNSPLHF
TRBV4-1	-	TRBJ1-3	CATSSRMDSGNTIYF